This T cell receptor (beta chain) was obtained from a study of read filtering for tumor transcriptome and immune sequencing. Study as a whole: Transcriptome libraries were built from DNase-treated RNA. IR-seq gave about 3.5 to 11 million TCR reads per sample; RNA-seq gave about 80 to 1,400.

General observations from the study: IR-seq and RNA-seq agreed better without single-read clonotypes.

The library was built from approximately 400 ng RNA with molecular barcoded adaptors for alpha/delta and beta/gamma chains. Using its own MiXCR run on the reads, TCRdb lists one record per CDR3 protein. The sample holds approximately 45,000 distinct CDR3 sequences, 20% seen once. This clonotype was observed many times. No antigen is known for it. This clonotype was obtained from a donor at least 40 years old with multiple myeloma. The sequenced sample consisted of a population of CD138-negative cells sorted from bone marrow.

The DNA of the CDR3 is TGTGCCAGCAGCCCCCAGCCAAGGTCACCCCTCCACTTT. Its protein is CASSPQPRSPLHF. The rearrangement links TRBV7-9 to TRBJ1-6, with D unclear. Trimming removed 5 bases at V and 10 bases at J, with 12 bases between. This CDR3 contains 13 residues. CDR1 is SEHNR, CDR2 FQNEAQ, per germline (reference sequence).